In its sample, the clone carrying this T cell receptor beta chain was seen a few times. The CDR3 spans 13 residues. Germline lookup yields CDR1 GTSNPN and CDR2 SVGIG (reference sequence). Trimming removed 3 bases from V and 7 bases from J, with 13 bases in between. The sample is drawn from a study of blood T cells in healthy people across ages. Next came a second PCR, run for about 7 to 12 cycles, which used a sample-barcoded 5' primer along with a J-beta primer mix. TCRdb re-called the 5' RACE reads through MiXCR, storing one row per CDR3 protein. The repertoire holds 1.5 million to 1.8 million distinct CDR3 sequences, about 42% seen once, with around 4% in the top ten.

This clonotype was obtained from a woman under 30 in good health. Sequencing input: blood. The chain recombines TRBV30 with TRBJ2-1; TRBD1 is a possible D gene (5 bases). In nucleotides, the CDR3 is TGTGCCTGGAGCATGGGGCCTCGGAATGAGCAGTTCTTC. Encoded protein: CAWSMGPRNEQFF.